The clone carrying this T cell receptor beta chain was seen a handful of times. No antigen is known for it. The sample belongs to a study of naive and memory T cell subsets. Study-wide results and limits: Naive repertoires, especially CD8, held a few larger clonotypes, possibly memory cells re-expressing CD45RA.

Per the germline V gene, CDR1 is DFQATT and CDR2 is SNEGSKA (reference sequence). With V trimmed by 1 base and J by 6 bases, 6 bases remained unmatched. The CDR3 has 15 amino acids. Two oligonucleotides, mixed equimolar, formed the beta constant-region primer covering TRBC1 and TRBC2. Nested alpha and beta constant-region primers with the SP2 primer drove four PCR rounds on ligated cDNA. TCRdb passed the UMI-ligation and nested PCR reads through MiXCR, listing each CDR3 protein once. Of roughly 83,000 distinct CDR3 sequences in the sample, about 11% were seen once. The sample was naive CD4+ T cells from blood. The rearrangement links TRBV20-1 to TRBJ2-1; TRBD2 matches at 10 bases. This TCR was recovered from a human donor in good health. The CDR3 region is CSARALAGVSNEQFF. The CDR3 region has the DNA TGCAGTGCTAGAGCTCTAGCGGGAGTTAGCAATGAGCAGTTCTTC.